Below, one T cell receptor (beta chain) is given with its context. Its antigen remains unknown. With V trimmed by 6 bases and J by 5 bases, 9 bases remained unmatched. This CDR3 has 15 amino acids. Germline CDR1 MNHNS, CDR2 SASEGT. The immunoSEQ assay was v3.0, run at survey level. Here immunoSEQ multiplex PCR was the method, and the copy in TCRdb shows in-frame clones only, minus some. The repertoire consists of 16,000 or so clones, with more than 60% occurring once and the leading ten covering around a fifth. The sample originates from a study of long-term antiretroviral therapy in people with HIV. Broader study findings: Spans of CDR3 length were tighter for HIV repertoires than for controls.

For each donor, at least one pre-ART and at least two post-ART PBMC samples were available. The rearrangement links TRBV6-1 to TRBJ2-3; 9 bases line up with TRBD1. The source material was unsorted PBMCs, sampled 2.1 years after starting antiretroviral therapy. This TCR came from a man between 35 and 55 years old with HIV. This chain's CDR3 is CASSPGTGWRDTQYF. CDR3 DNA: TGTGCCAGCAGCCCAGGGACAGGGTGGCGAGATACGCAGTATTTT.